These T cell receptor beta chains were read from a single sample in a study of T cells after yellow fever vaccination. Each CDR3 protein is one row after TCRdb ran MiXCR on the 5' RACE reads. This sample carries around 350,000 distinct CDR3 sequences, 6.2% of them seen once, and the ten largest clones take approximately 15%. The material was PBMCs, obtained 5 days after the yellow fever booster vaccination. The receptors stem from a man aged 25 to 40 who received the YFV17D yellow fever vaccine. The CDR3 runs from the conserved cysteine through the conserved F or W. Fields, in order: CDR3 length, V gene, J gene, CDR3 protein.

len: 17; v_gene: TRBV7-2; j_gene: TRBJ2-3; CDR3aa: CASSLRGTGGVEDTQYF
len: 15; v_gene: TRBV18; j_gene: TRBJ2-3; CDR3aa: CASSPRDTSADTQYF
len: 14; v_gene: TRBV12-3/TRBV12-4; j_gene: TRBJ2-1; CDR3aa: CASSFLAEYNEQFF
len: 15; v_gene: TRBV7-2; j_gene: TRBJ2-3; CDR3aa: CASSPQGLVTDTQYF
len: 16; v_gene: TRBV7-6; j_gene: TRBJ2-1; CDR3aa: CASSPHGGFNYNEQFF
len: 18; v_gene: TRBV23-1; j_gene: TRBJ2-7; CDR3aa: CASSHTSGRIDSGGEQYF
len: 15; v_gene: TRBV28; j_gene: TRBJ2-2; CDR3aa: CASSSGTLGTGELFF
len: 14; v_gene: TRBV20-1; j_gene: TRBJ2-7; CDR3aa: CSARPLTIDWEQYF
len: 12; v_gene: TRBV12-3/TRBV12-4; j_gene: TRBJ2-2; CDR3aa: CASSFSPWELFF
len: 15; v_gene: TRBV7-2; j_gene: TRBJ2-5; CDR3aa: CASNPGQRAQETQYF
len: 11; v_gene: TRBV28; j_gene: TRBJ2-5; CDR3aa: CVSGGMETQYF
len: 14; v_gene: TRBV29-1; j_gene: TRBJ2-1; CDR3aa: CSVAPFGSYNEQFF
len: 16; v_gene: TRBV27; j_gene: TRBJ2-7; CDR3aa: CASSETGTGGLYEQYF
len: 14; v_gene: TRBV30; j_gene: TRBJ2-4; CDR3aa: CAWSVPGVKNIQYF
len: 16; v_gene: TRBV12-3/TRBV12-4; j_gene: TRBJ2-6; CDR3aa: CASSLDPYSGANVLTF
len: 15; v_gene: TRBV5-1; j_gene: TRBJ2-2; CDR3aa: CASSLVATNTGELFF
len: 16; v_gene: TRBV9; j_gene: TRBJ2-1; CDR3aa: CASSRTSGSTYNEQFF
len: 19; v_gene: TRBV20-1; j_gene: TRBJ2-2; CDR3aa: CCARARGQGDLFGTGELFF
len: 18; v_gene: TRBV7-2; j_gene: TRBJ2-7; CDR3aa: CASSLAGLAGVGSYEQYF
len: 15; v_gene: TRBV3-1; j_gene: TRBJ2-2; CDR3aa: CASSQGWTGTGELFF
len: 13; v_gene: TRBV6-6; j_gene: TRBJ2-1; CDR3aa: CASGGVGYNEQFF
len: 15; v_gene: TRBV3-1; j_gene: TRBJ2-1; CDR3aa: CASSQAGGKGYEQFF
len: 14; v_gene: TRBV11-3; j_gene: TRBJ2-1; CDR3aa: CASSPGAGVNEQFF
len: 16; v_gene: TRBV18; j_gene: TRBJ2-7; CDR3aa: CASSPMRDKSSYEQYF
len: 15; v_gene: TRBV5-8; j_gene: TRBJ2-5; CDR3aa: CASSLRPSLGETQYF
len: 16; v_gene: TRBV20-1; j_gene: TRBJ1-6; CDR3aa: CSASGTEEALSSPLHF
len: 14; v_gene: TRBV18; j_gene: TRBJ1-5; CDR3aa: CASSPSDRLQLQHF
len: 16; v_gene: TRBV6-2/TRBV6-3; j_gene: TRBJ1-1; CDR3aa: CASSYSTGAMNTEAFF
len: 15; v_gene: TRBV29-1; j_gene: TRBJ2-7; CDR3aa: CSVDTGQGGNYEQYF
len: 14; v_gene: TRBV7-2; j_gene: TRBJ2-3; CDR3aa: CASSWLAGMDTQYF
len: 15; v_gene: TRBV6-5; j_gene: TRBJ2-5; CDR3aa: CASSYPGGGTETQYF
len: 17; v_gene: TRBV4-3; j_gene: TRBJ2-7; CDR3aa: CASSHTSGYDLSYEQYF
len: 12; v_gene: TRBV7-9; j_gene: TRBJ1-2; CDR3aa: CASSYNGDGYTF
len: 13; v_gene: TRBV5-1; j_gene: TRBJ1-1; CDR3aa: CASRSTTATEAFF
len: 15; v_gene: TRBV5-1; j_gene: TRBJ2-1; CDR3aa: CASSLGTGTNNEQFF
len: 14; v_gene: TRBV7-3; j_gene: TRBJ2-2; CDR3aa: CASSLTGLAGELFF
len: 16; v_gene: TRBV5-6; j_gene: TRBJ1-4; CDR3aa: CASSGLAGAPGEKLFF
len: 15; v_gene: TRBV12-3/TRBV12-4; j_gene: TRBJ2-3; CDR3aa: CASSSTSGRADTQYF
len: 15; v_gene: TRBV20-1; j_gene: TRBJ2-5; CDR3aa: CSATMRGGGAETQYF
len: 14; v_gene: TRBV7-3; j_gene: TRBJ2-7; CDR3aa: CASSYGGVGYEQYF
len: 12; v_gene: TRBV30; j_gene: TRBJ2-1; CDR3aa: CAWLGSYNEQFF
len: 15; v_gene: TRBV4-3; j_gene: TRBJ2-7; CDR3aa: CASSQGSGTYYEQYF
len: 14; v_gene: TRBV4-3; j_gene: TRBJ1-3; CDR3aa: CASSQGPSGNTIYF
len: 14; v_gene: TRBV12-3/TRBV12-4; j_gene: TRBJ1-1; CDR3aa: CASSLRGGQTEAFF